This is a list of T cell receptor beta chains from one sample in a study of T-cell memory formation after mild COVID-19. MiXCR, run by TCRdb on the 5' RACE reads, gives a single entry per CDR3 protein. The top ten clones hold around 24% of a sample with about 340,000 distinct CDR3 sequences, approximately 15% of them seen once. The sample consisted of PBMCs or a T cell subset sorted from them (not recorded which). The source is a young man who had mild COVID-19 (a few samples of this study predate the infection). Cell type and time point are not known. Both conserved end residues are part of each CDR3. A D gene is named only where the DNA matches it firmly. Clone sizes are given selectively: once, few, many, or a class where the clone is expanded.

j_call v_call d_call clone_size cdr3_aa cdr3_nt
TRBJ1-2 TRBV4-3 . few CASSRGVGGGYTF TGCGCCAGCAGCCGAGGGGTGGGCGGGGGCTACACCTTC
TRBJ1-1 TRBV12-3/TRBV12-4 TRBD1 many CASSFLRGGTGDLVNTEAFF TGTGCCAGCAGTTTTCTTAGGGGCGGGACAGGGGATCTCGTGAACACTGAAGCTTTCTTT
TRBJ2-1 TRBV6-2/TRBV6-3 TRBD2 . CASSYLAGVYNEQFF TGTGCCAGCAGTTATCTAGCGGGGGTCTACAATGAGCAGTTCTTC
TRBJ1-2 TRBV4-1 . . CASSQGTGGYGYTF TGCGCCAGCAGCCAGGGAACAGGTGGCTATGGCTACACCTTC
TRBJ2-1 TRBV20-1 . few CSARDGRGAYEQFF TGCAGTGCTAGAGATGGAAGAGGGGCCTATGAGCAGTTCTTC
TRBJ1-5 TRBV28 TRBD1 . CASRDRGLGNQPQHF TGTGCCAGCAGAGACAGGGGCTTAGGCAATCAGCCCCAGCATTTT
TRBJ2-1 TRBV6-5 TRBD2 few CASSLTAGGKYNEQFF TGTGCCAGCAGTCTGACAGCGGGGGGAAAGTACAATGAGCAGTTCTTC
TRBJ1-1 TRBV5-1 . . CASSFARESEAFF TGCGCCAGCAGCTTCGCAAGGGAGTCTGAAGCTTTCTTT
TRBJ1-1 TRBV29-1 . . CSVARPNTEAFF TGCAGCGTTGCAAGGCCGAACACTGAAGCTTTCTTT
TRBJ2-5 TRBV20-1 TRBD1 . CSAAARDSRETQYF TGCAGTGCGGCAGCAAGGGACAGTCGCGAGACCCAGTACTTC
TRBJ1-1 TRBV7-8 . . CASSLSRGAAEAFF TGTGCCAGCAGCCTTTCAAGGGGGGCGGCTGAAGCTTTCTTT
TRBJ2-3 TRBV11-2 TRBD2 many CASSLVVGGATDTQYF TGTGCCAGCAGCTTAGTAGTCGGGGGGGCCACAGATACGCAGTATTTT
TRBJ2-5 TRBV5-6 TRBD1 . CASSWDRGLGETQYF TGTGCCAGCAGCTGGGACAGGGGTTTGGGAGAGACCCAGTACTTC
TRBJ1-2 TRBV9 . . CASSVVPGHGGGYTF TGTGCCAGCAGCGTAGTCCCAGGGCACGGGGGTGGCTACACCTTC
TRBJ2-1 TRBV10-3 TRBD2 . CAISEGLALGEWEQFF TGTGCCATCAGTGAGGGACTAGCCTTGGGGGAATGGGAGCAGTTCTTC
TRBJ1-5 TRBV7-2 TRBD1 many CASSLSRTGGAYSNQPQHF TGTGCCAGCAGCTTATCCAGGACAGGGGGTGCGTATAGCAATCAGCCCCAGCATTTT
TRBJ2-5 TRBV7-2 TRBD2 few CASSRSGGAAETQYF TGTGCCAGCAGCCGTAGCGGGGGGGCAGCTGAGACCCAGTACTTC
TRBJ2-5 TRBV7-6 . many CASSSRRGTGRETQYF TGTGCCAGCAGCTCGCGGAGGGGGACCGGGAGAGAGACCCAGTACTTC
TRBJ1-1 TRBV4-1 . . CASSQDRGWNTEAFF TGCGCCAGCAGCCAAGATCGGGGTTGGAACACTGAAGCTTTCTTT
TRBJ2-1 TRBV7-3 . many CASTSTPGTTEQFF TGTGCCAGCACCTCAACTCCCGGTACGACGGAGCAGTTCTTC
TRBJ1-5 TRBV27 TRBD1 . CASSLSEGAISQPQHF TGTGCCAGCAGTTTATCGGAGGGGGCGATATCCCAGCCCCAGCATTTT
TRBJ2-7 TRBV5-1 . few CASSLEGQAGLYEQYF TGCGCCAGCAGCTTGGAAGGCCAAGCGGGCCTTTACGAGCAGTACTTC
TRBJ2-6 TRBV6-6 . . CATRYMVQAGANVLTF TGTGCCACCAGGTACATGGTGCAGGCTGGGGCCAACGTCCTGACTTTC
TRBJ1-5 TRBV4-3 . few CASSQDAAGRRPQHF TGCGCCAGCAGCCAAGATGCTGCAGGGAGAAGACCCCAGCATTTT
TRBJ2-5 TRBV10-2 TRBD1 . CASSDLSDRVTLQQTQYF TGCGCCAGCAGTGATCTTTCGGACAGGGTAACCTTGCAACAGACCCAGTACTTC
TRBJ2-2 TRBV7-9 . many CASSLGRSTGELFF TGTGCCAGCAGCTTAGGTCGCAGTACCGGGGAGCTGTTTTTT
TRBJ1-1 TRBV29-1 TRBD1 . CSVEGRGQGYLLEAFF TGCAGCGTTGAAGGGCGGGGACAGGGTTATCTCCTAGAAGCTTTCTTT
TRBJ2-7 TRBV7-2 TRBD1 many CASSSRTGDEQYF TGTGCCAGCAGCTCCCGGACAGGGGACGAGCAGTACTTC
TRBJ2-7 TRBV5-1 TRBD1 few CASSLEGAREQYF TGCGCCAGCAGCTTGGAGGGGGCGCGTGAGCAGTACTTC
TRBJ2-1 TRBV5-1 TRBD2 . CASSLAGTSWNEQFF TGCGCCAGCAGCTTGGCCGGGACTAGCTGGAATGAGCAGTTCTTC
TRBJ2-5 TRBV12-3/TRBV12-4 . few CASSLRGLTWDNQETQYF TGTGCCAGCAGTTTGAGGGGTCTAACTTGGGACAATCAAGAGACCCAGTACTTC
TRBJ2-2 TRBV7-2 . few CASSRMMNTGELFF TGTGCCAGCAGCCGAATGATGAACACCGGGGAGCTGTTTTTT
TRBJ1-4 TRBV6-2/TRBV6-3 . . CASSYSSGGDLFF TGTGCCAGCAGTTACTCGTCAGGAGGAGATCTGTTTTTT
TRBJ2-2 TRBV7-3 . . CASSHGGKRSGELFF TGTGCCAGCAGCCATGGTGGGAAGAGGAGCGGGGAGCTGTTTTTT
TRBJ2-7 TRBV6-5 TRBD1 many CASSYAEGGTGEAYEQYF TGTGCCAGCAGTTACGCCGAAGGGGGGACAGGGGAGGCCTACGAGCAGTACTTC
TRBJ1-5 TRBV6-2/TRBV6-3 TRBD1 . CASNGQGPIQPQHF TGTGCCAGCAACGGACAGGGCCCTATCCAGCCCCAGCATTTT
TRBJ2-5 TRBV5-5 TRBD1 . CASSSTGQGAGETQYF TGTGCCAGCAGCTCGACGGGACAGGGGGCCGGCGAGACCCAGTACTTC
TRBJ1-4 TRBV4-3 . few CASSQDRKLFF TGCGCCAGCAGCCAAGACCGAAAACTGTTTTTT
TRBJ2-1 TRBV5-1 TRBD1 . CASSTTGAVNEQFF TGCGCCAGCAGCACAACAGGGGCGGTCAATGAGCAGTTCTTC
TRBJ1-2 TRBV20-1 . few CSARTREGYTF TGCAGTGCAAGGACCAGAGAGGGCTACACCTTC
TRBJ2-5 TRBV11-2 TRBD1 . CASSPRQGEVWTQYF TGTGCCAGCAGCCCCCGACAGGGGGAGGTCTGGACCCAGTACTTC
TRBJ2-2 TRBV5-1 . . CASSKGHHERGELFF TGCGCCAGCAGCAAGGGACACCACGAGCGCGGGGAGCTGTTTTTT
TRBJ2-5 TRBV20-1 TRBD2 . CSARGDIAGYQETQYF TGCAGTGCTAGGGGCGACATAGCGGGGTACCAAGAGACCCAGTACTTC
TRBJ2-1 TRBV5-6 TRBD1 few CASSFGQGRDEQFF TGTGCCAGCAGCTTTGGACAGGGGAGGGATGAGCAGTTCTTC
TRBJ2-2 TRBV4-1 TRBD1 few CASSQGTGDTGELFF TGCGCCAGCAGCCAAGGGACAGGGGACACCGGGGAGCTGTTTTTT
TRBJ2-7 TRBV6-6 TRBD2 few CASRASGGDEQYF TGTGCCAGCAGGGCGAGCGGGGGAGACGAGCAGTACTTC
TRBJ1-2 TRBV19 TRBD1 few CASSIRDSYGYTF TGTGCCAGTAGTATCCGGGACAGCTATGGCTACACCTTC